The 15 T cell receptor beta chains below all came from one sample that was sequenced in a study of cytomegalovirus exposure and HLA in healthy donors. The primer mix had 60 Vbeta and 13 Jbeta primers. TCRdb's table, derived via immunoSEQ multiplex PCR, lists solely in-frame clones and lacks some. The data contain about 59,000 clones, 65% to 80% of them seen just once; the ten biggest clones take up under 8%. The sample was PBMCs. The receptors stem from a man in his thirties or forties in good health and CMV-seropositive.

The gene calls are TRBV30 and TRBJ2-7; D is unclear. The CDR3 has 16 residues. V was cut by 2 bases and J by 2 bases, with 19 bases left in between. Germline V CDR1 and CDR2: GTSNPN, SVGIG (reference sequence). The DNA for the CDR3 is TGTGCCTGGAGTCATTTGCGACCTCCTAGTACCTACGAGCAGTACTTC. Residues: CAWSHLRPPSTYEQYF.

The CDR3 bases are TGTGCCTGGAGGACGAAGACAGTTGCCGGGGAGCTGTTTTTT. Its translation is CAWRTKTVAGELFF. The J gene is TRBJ2-2, the V gene TRBV30; D is possibly TRBD1 (5 bases). V was pared by 3 bases and J by 6 bases, with 14 bases between. This CDR3 has 14 amino acids. CDR1 GTSNPN and CDR2 SVGIG come from the germline V gene (reference sequence).

This clone was picked up a small number of times. The rearrangement joins TRBV6-5 to TRBJ1-4; D remains ambiguous. Germline assignment: CDR1 MNHEY and CDR2 SVGAGI. This CDR3 contains 16 residues. V was shortened by 2 bases and J by 5 bases, with 15 bases between the two germline ends. The CDR3, as DNA: TGTGCCAGCAGTTACCTGGTAACGGGGATGAATGAAAAACTGTTTTTT. The encoded protein is CASSYLVTGMNEKLFF.

This chain links TRBV6-1 with TRBJ1-1, with D hard to call. Germline CDR1 reads MNHNS; CDR2 reads SASEGT. Trimming took 4 bases from V and 8 from J, leaving 11 bases between them. This CDR3 comprises 12 residues. The CDR3, as DNA: TGTGCCAGCAGTGTTGCCGGACTCGAAGCTTTCTTT. Translating it yields CASSVAGLEAFF.

The V and J genes are TRBV5-4 and TRBJ1-5; D is unresolved. With 0 bases removed from V and 5 bases from J, the gap between germline ends came to 6 bases. The germline gives CDR1 SGHNT, CDR2 YYREEE (reference sequence). The CDR3 extends over 13 amino acids. Here the CDR3 reads CASSLDPDQPQHF. As DNA, the CDR3 is TGTGCCAGCAGCTTGGACCCGGATCAGCCCCAGCATTTT. The entire variable domain, with the rest obtained from reference TRBV5-4 and TRBJ1-5, is as follows: ETGVTQSPTHLIKTRGQQVTLRCSSQSGHNTVSWYQQALGQGPQFIFQYYREEENGRGNFPPRFSGLQFPNYSSELNVNALELDDSALYLCASSLDPDQPQHFGDGTRLSIL.

This chain links TRBV30 with TRBJ1-2; weak D call: TRBD1 (5 bases). Germline CDR1 is GTSNPN and CDR2 is SVGIG (reference sequence). V was pared by 3 bases and J by 6 bases, with 14 bases between. The CDR3 spans 13 residues. CDR3 loop: CAWSLTSGDGYTF. Written as DNA, the CDR3 is TGTGCCTGGAGCCTAACCTCGGGGGATGGCTACACCTTC.

This chain links TRBV7-2 with TRBJ2-5; 7 nucleotides match TRBD2. Germline V gene sequence: CDR1 SGHTA, CDR2 FQGNSA. V lost 4 bases to trimming and J lost 1 base; unmatched junction nucleotides: 6. The CDR3 extends over 15 amino acids. CDR3: CASSSGLVPQETQYF. CDR3 DNA: TGTGCCAGCAGCTCAGGACTAGTCCCCCAAGAGACCCAGTACTTC.

This chain links TRBV28 with TRBJ1-1; TRBD1 agrees at 12 bases. Germline CDR1 is MDHEN and CDR2 is SYDVKM. The CDR3 length is 13 residues. Trimming removed 7 bases from V and 9 bases from J; junction bases left unmatched: 6. The CDR3 sequence: CASTVGTGGKAFF. CDR3 DNA: TGTGCCAGCACTGTCGGGACAGGGGGCAAAGCTTTCTTT.

The gene calls are TRBV5-1 and TRBJ2-5, with D possibly being TRBD2 (6 bases). The CDR3 has 15 residues. CDR1 SGHRS and CDR2 YFSETQ come from the germline V gene. The ends were cut back, 3 bases at V and 5 bases at J, with 17 bases in the middle. CDR3: CASSWGGLYEETQYF. The CDR3 DNA reads as TGCGCCAGCAGCTGGGGAGGACTATACGAGGAGACCCAGTACTTC. Complete variable domain (other parts from reference TRBV5-1 and TRBJ2-5): KAGVTQTPRYLIKTRGQQVTLSCSPISGHRSVSWYQQTPGQGLQFLFEYFSETQRNKGNFPGRFSGRQFSNSRSEMNVSTLELGDSALYLCASSWGGLYEETQYFGPGTRLLVL.

The genes are TRBV5-1 and TRBJ2-5; D is possibly TRBD2 (5 bases). The CDR3 runs to 14 residues. Germline loops: CDR1 SGHRS, CDR2 YFSETQ. Trimming pared 2 bases from V and 5 bases from J, leaving 13 bases between. CDR3 coding DNA: TGCGCCAGCAGCTTTAACGGGGTTACGGAGACCCAGTACTTC. It translates to CASSFNGVTETQYF.

The chain employs TRBV6-5 and TRBJ1-1; the D is unclear. Germline values: CDR1 MNHEY, CDR2 SVGAGI. The CDR3 contains 13 residues. The V end was cut by 3 bases, the J end by 8 bases, with 13 bases between. The CDR3, as DNA: TGTGCCAGCAGTTATAGTGAGGGTCTGGAAGCTTTCTTT. As protein: CASSYSEGLEAFF.

Details on this clone: Other DNA sequences in this specimen translate into the identical CDR3. This CDR3 is CASSMEQGANSPLHF. CDR3 bases: TGTGCCAGTAGTATGGAACAGGGGGCTAATTCACCCCTCCACTTT. The V and J genes are TRBV19 and TRBJ1-6; 9 bases match TRBD1. V was pared by 3 bases and J by 6 bases, with 3 bases of the junction left unmatched. The V gene's germline CDR1 is LNHDA and CDR2 SQIVND (reference sequence). The length of the CDR3 is 15 residues.

CDR3 amino acids: CASSPLQETQYF. CDR3 bases: TGTGCCAGCTCACCCCTCCAAGAGACCCAGTACTTC. The V gene is TRBV18, the J gene TRBJ2-5; D gene uncertain. From germline, CDR1 is KGHSH and CDR2 LQKENI. The CDR3 sequence is 12 residues long. Trimming took off 3 bases at V and 1 base at J, with 3 bases between the two ends.

In DNA form, the CDR3 reads TGTGCCAGTAGTATAATGACAGCCTACACTGAAGCTTTCTTT. Translating it yields CASSIMTAYTEAFF. The chain recombines TRBV19 with TRBJ1-1, with D maybe TRBD1 (5 bases). V was trimmed by 2 bases and J by 3 bases, leaving 10 bases between them. CDR1 is LNHDA and CDR2 is SQIVND in the germline V gene (reference sequence). The CDR3 loop spans 14 amino acids.

CDR3 bases: TGTGCCAGCACCCAAGGGGGCACCGGGGAGCTGTTTTTT. It codes for CASTQGGTGELFF. V gene TRBV6-1 combines with J gene TRBJ2-2; D is possibly TRBD1 (6 bases). CDR1 and CDR2 from the germline V gene are MNHNS and SASEGT. V lost 7 bases, J lost 4 bases, and 10 bases lay in between. This CDR3 is 13 amino acids long.